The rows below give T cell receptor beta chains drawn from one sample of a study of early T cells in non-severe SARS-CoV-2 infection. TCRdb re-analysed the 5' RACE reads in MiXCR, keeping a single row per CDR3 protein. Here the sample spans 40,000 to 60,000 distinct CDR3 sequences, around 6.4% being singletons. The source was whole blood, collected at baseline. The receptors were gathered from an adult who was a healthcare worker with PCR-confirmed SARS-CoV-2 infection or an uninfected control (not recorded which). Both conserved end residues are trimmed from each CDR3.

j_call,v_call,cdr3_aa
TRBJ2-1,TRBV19,ASSADGAGRFGTSGRQQF
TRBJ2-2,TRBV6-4,ASSDNLNTGELF
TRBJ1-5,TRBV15,ATSRGDSYQPQH
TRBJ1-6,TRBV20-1,SAEKTGLNSPLH
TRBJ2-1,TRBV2,ASRKQGSYNEQF
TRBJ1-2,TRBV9,ASSVADGQGDGYT
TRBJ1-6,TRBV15,ATSRAEGRDSPLH
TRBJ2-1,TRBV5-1,ASSSVGSGYNEQF
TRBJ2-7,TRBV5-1,ASSSGLAGGYDSYEQY
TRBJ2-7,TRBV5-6,ASSSGLAGGITYEQY
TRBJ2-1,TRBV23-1,ASSQSGQGVGNEQF
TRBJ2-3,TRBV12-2,ASRLAIATDTQY
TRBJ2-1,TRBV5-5,ASSLGSSGISEQF
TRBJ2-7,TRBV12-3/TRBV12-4,ASSTSSGRALEQY
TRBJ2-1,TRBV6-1,ASSDPGLAGGNEQF
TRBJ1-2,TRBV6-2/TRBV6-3,ASSYSSAGPGYGYT
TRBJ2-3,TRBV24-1,ATSGRGTKLPTDTQY
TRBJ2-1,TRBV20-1,SARSPYNEQF
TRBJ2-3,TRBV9,ASSAVLADTQY
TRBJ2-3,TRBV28,ASSILAGGTDTQY